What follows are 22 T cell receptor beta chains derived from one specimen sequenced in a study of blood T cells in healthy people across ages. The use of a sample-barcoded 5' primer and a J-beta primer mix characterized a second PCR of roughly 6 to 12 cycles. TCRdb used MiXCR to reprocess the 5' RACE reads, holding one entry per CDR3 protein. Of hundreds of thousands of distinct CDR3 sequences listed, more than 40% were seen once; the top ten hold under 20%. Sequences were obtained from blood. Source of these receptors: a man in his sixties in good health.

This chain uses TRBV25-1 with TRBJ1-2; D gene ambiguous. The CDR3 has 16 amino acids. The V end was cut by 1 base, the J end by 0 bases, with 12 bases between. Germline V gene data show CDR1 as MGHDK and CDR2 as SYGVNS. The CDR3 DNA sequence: TGTGCCAGCAGTGAATCGGAGTCACTAGCTAACTATGGCTACACCTTC. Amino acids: CASSESESLANYGYTF.

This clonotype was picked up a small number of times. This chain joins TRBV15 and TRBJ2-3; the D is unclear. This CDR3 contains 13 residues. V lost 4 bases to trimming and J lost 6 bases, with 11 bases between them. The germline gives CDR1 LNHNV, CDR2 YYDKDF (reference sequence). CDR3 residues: CATSTTNTDTQYF. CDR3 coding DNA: TGTGCCACCAGCACTACCAACACGGATACGCAGTATTTT.

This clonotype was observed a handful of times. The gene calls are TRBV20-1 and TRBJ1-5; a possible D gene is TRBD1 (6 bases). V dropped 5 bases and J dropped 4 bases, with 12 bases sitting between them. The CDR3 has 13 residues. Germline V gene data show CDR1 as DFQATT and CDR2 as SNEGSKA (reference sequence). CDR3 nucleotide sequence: TGCAGTGCTTCCCGGGACATAAATCAGCCCCAGCATTTT. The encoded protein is CSASRDINQPQHF.

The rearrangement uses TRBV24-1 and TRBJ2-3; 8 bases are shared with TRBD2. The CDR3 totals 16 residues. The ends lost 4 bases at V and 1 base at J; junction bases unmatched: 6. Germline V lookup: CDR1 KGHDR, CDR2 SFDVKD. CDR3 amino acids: CATSDGTSDGTDTQYF. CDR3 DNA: TGTGCCACCAGTGACGGGACTAGTGACGGCACAGATACGCAGTATTTT.

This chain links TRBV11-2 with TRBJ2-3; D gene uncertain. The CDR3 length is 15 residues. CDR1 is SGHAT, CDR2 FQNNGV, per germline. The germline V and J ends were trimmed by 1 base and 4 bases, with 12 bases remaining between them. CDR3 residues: CASSLAPRVADTQYF. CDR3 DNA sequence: TGTGCCAGCAGCTTAGCACCCCGGGTAGCAGATACGCAGTATTTT. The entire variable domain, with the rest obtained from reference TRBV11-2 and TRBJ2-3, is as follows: EAGVAQSPRYKIIEKRQSVAFWCNPISGHATLYWYQQILGQGPKLLIQFQNNGVVDDSQLPKDRFSAERLKGVDSTLKIQPAKLEDSAVYLCASSLAPRVADTQYFGPGTRLTVL.

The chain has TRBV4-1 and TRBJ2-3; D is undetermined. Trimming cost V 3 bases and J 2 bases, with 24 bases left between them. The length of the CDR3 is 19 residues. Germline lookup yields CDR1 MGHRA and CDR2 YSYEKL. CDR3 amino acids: CASSQSPPVQALSTDTQYF. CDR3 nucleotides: TGCGCCAGCAGCCAGTCCCCTCCCGTTCAGGCCTTGTCCACAGATACGCAGTATTTT.

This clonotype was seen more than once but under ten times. The CDR3 DNA reads as TGTGCCAGCAGTTACAGGGACAGGGGGGAGCTGTTTTTT. Amino acid sequence: CASSYRDRGELFF. The J gene is TRBJ2-2, the V gene TRBV6-6; TRBD1 matches at 8 bases. V gave up 2 bases and J gave up 8 bases; unmatched junction bases: 1. Germline CDR1 reads MNHNY; CDR2 reads SVGAGI (reference sequence). This CDR3 spans 13 amino acids.

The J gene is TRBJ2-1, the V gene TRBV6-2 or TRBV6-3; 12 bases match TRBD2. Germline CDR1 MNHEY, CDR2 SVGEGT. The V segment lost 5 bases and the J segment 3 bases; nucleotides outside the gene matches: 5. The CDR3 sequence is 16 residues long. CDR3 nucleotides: TGTGCCAGCAGTGCGACTAGCGGGGGTATCTACAATGAGCAGTTCTTC. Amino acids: CASSATSGGIYNEQFF.

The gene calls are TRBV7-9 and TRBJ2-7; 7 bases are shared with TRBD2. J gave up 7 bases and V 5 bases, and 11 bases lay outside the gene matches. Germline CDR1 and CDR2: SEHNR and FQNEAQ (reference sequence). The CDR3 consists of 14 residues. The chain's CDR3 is CASSRGRDYNEQYF. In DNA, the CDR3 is TGTGCCAGCAGCCGTGGACGGGACTACAATGAGCAGTACTTC.

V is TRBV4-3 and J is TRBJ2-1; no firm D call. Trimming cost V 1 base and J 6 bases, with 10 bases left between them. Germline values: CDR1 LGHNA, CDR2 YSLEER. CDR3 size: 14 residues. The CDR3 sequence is CASSQGGRLNEQFF. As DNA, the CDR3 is TGCGCCAGCAGCCAAGGCGGCAGACTCAATGAGCAGTTCTTC.

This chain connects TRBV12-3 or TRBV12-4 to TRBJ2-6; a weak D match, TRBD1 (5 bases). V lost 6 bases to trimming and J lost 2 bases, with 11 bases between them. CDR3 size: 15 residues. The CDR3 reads CASSIRGAGANVLTF. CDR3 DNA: TGTGCCAGCAGCATTAGGGGTGCTGGGGCCAACGTCCTGACTTTC.

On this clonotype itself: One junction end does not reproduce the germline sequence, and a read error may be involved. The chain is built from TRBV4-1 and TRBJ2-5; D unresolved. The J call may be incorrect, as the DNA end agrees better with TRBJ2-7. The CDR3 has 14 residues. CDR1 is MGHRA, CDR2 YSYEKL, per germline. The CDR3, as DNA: TGCGCCGGCAGCCAAGACCCTGACGGGTACGAGCAGTACTTC. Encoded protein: CAGSQDPDGYEQYF.

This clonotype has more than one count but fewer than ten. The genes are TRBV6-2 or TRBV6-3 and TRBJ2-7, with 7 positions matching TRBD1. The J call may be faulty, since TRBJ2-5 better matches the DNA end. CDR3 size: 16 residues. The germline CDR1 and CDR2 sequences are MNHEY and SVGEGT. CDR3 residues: CASSYPTGKVDGTQYF. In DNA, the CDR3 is TGTGCCAGCAGTTACCCGACAGGGAAGGTAGACGGGACCCAGTACTTC.

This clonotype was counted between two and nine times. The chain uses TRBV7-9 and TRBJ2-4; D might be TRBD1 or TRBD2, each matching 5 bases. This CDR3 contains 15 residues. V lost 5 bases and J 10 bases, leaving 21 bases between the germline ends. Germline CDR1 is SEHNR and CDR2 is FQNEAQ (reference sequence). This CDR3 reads CASSNPGPGLVIQYF. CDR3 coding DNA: TGTGCCAGCAGCAACCCCGGCCCGGGGCTGGTGATTCAGTACTTC.

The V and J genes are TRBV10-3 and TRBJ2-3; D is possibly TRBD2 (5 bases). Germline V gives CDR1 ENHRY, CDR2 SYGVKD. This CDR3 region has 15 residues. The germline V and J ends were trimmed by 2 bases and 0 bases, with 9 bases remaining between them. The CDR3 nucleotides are TGTGCCATCAGTGAGATGGGGAGTAGCACAGATACGCAGTATTTT. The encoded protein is CAISEMGSSTDTQYF.

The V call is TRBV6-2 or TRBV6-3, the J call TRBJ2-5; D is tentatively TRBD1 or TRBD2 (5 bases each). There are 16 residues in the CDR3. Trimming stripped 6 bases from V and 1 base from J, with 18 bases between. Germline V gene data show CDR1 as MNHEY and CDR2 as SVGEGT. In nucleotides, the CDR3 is TGTGCCAGCAGAACAAGGGACGGCAGCTTCCAAGAGACCCAGTACTTC. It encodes CASRTRDGSFQETQYF.

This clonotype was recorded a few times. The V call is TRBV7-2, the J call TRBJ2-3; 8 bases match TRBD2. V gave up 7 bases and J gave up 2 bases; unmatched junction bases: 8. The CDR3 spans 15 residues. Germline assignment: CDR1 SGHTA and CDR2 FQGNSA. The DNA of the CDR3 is TGTGCCAGCACCCGTGCGGGGGGTTACACAGATACGCAGTATTTT. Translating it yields CASTRAGGYTDTQYF.

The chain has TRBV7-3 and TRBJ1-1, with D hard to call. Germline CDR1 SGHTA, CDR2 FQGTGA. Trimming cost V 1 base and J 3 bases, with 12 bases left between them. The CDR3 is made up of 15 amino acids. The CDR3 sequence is CASSLIGNQHTEAFF. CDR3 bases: TGTGCCAGCAGCTTAATTGGGAATCAACACACTGAAGCTTTCTTT.

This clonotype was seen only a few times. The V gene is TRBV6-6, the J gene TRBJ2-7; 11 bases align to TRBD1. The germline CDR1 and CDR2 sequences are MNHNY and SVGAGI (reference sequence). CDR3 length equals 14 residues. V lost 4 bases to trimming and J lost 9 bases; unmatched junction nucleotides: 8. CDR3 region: CASSSGTGGVAQYF. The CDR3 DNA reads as TGTGCCAGCAGTTCCGGGACAGGGGGGGTGGCGCAGTACTTC.

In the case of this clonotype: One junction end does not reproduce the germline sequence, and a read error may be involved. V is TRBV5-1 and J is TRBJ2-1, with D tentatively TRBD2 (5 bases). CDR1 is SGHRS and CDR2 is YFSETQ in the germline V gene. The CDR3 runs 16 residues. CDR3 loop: CASSSGWRSSYNKQFF. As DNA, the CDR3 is TGCGCCAGCAGCTCAGGTTGGAGGAGCTCCTACAATAAGCAGTTCTTC. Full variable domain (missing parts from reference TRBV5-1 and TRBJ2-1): KAGVTQTPRYLIKTRGQQVTLSCSPISGHRSVSWYQQTPGQGLQFLFEYFSETQRNKGNFPGRFSGRQFSNSRSEMNVSTLELGDSALYLCASSSGWRSSYNKQFFGPGTRLTVL.

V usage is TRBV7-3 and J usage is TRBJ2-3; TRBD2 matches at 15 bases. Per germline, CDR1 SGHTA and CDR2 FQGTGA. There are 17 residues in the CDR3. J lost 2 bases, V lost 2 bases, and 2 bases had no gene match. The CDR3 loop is CASSLGTSGGTTDTQYF. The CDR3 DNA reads TGTGCCAGCAGCTTAGGGACTAGCGGGGGGACCACAGATACGCAGTATTTT. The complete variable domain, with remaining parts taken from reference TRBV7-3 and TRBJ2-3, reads GAGVSQTPSNKVTEKGKYVELRCDPISGHTALYWYRQSLGQGPEFLIYFQGTGAADDSGLPNDRFFAVRPEGSVSTLKIQRTERGDSAVYLCASSLGTSGGTTDTQYFGPGTRLTVL.

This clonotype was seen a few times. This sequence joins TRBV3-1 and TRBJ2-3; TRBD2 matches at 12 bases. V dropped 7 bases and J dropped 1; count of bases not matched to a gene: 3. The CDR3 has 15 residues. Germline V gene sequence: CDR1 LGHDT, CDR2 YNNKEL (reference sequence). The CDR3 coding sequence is TGTGCCAGCACCGCTAGCGGGGGGGGCACAGATACGCAGTATTTT. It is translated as CASTASGGGTDTQYF.